This TCR beta chain appears in the sequencing data of a study of beta chain features in type 1 diabetes. Study-level information: Patients looked much like healthy donors when it came to age, gender and cell yields. Whole-study results and caveats: Shortening of TCRB CDR3s, moderate but significant, appeared in all four CD4+ subsets of Type 1 diabetes patients.

Details on this clone: Its antigen is unknown.

The authors reverse transcribed all of the isolated RNA, so sequencing captured expressed TCRB transcripts. Sequencing of naive, central memory and regulatory T cell samples gave an average of around 3.5 million reads. The repertoire was sequenced with immunoSEQ multiplex PCR; TCRdb's copy has only in-frame clones and lacks some. The table shows around 240,000 clones, with 9.6% occurring only once. Germline CDR1 is MGHDK and CDR2 is SYGVNS. CDR3 size: 15 residues. The V end was cut by 6 bases, the J end by 8 bases, with 22 bases between. The receptor was isolated from a woman aged 18-29 years in good health. Sequencing was performed on naive CD4+ T cells from blood. This rearrangement joins TRBV25-1 to TRBJ1-2; D ambiguous. The CDR3 DNA reads TGTGCCAGCAGCCCCGCGGATTCCCTTTATGACGGCTACACCTTC. Translated: CASSPADSLYDGYTF.